This is a list of T cell receptor beta chains from one sample in a study of blood T cell repertoires in COVID-19. Data came from immunoSEQ multiplex PCR; TCRdb stores just in-frame clones and leaves some out. The table has roughly 68,000 clones, approximately 88% seen once. The source material was peripheral blood. All receptors come from a woman between 70 and 85 years old with acute or convalescent COVID-19. CDR3s include the opening cysteine and the closing phenylalanine or tryptophan. A D gene is named only where the DNA matches it firmly. The size entry is marked missing in some rows and otherwise reads once, few, many or a size class.

d_gene	abundance	v_gene	len	j_gene	CDR3nt	CDR3aa
NA	NA	TRBV4-3	12	TRBJ2-1	TGCGCCAGCAGCCTTTCGGGCAATGAGCAGTTCTTC	CASSLSGNEQFF
NA	NA	TRBV7-2	14	TRBJ2-2	TGTGCCAGCAGCGGGGACTGGGGAACCGGGGAGCTGTTTTTT	CASSGDWGTGELFF
NA	once	TRBV3-1/TRBV3-2	15	TRBJ2-3	TGTGCCAGCAGCCGCTCAGGGATTAGCACAGATACGCAGTATTTT	CASSRSGISTDTQYF
TRBD1	NA	TRBV5-1	16	TRBJ1-2	TGCGCCAGCAGCTTGGCGGGGGACAGTTCTAACTATGGCTACACCTTC	CASSLAGDSSNYGYTF
TRBD1	NA	TRBV7-8	15	TRBJ1-1	TGTGCCAGCAGATGGGACAGGGGAAATAGTGGAGAAGCTTTCTTT	CASRWDRGNSGEAFF
TRBD2	NA	TRBV28	16	TRBJ2-5	TGTGCCAGCACCACGGGACTAGCGGGATTGCACGAGACCCAGTACTTC	CASTTGLAGLHETQYF
TRBD1	NA	TRBV28	13	TRBJ1-2	TGTGCCAGCAGCTTTGACAGGGGAGCTGGCTACACCTTC	CASSFDRGAGYTF
NA	NA	TRBV7-9	15	TRBJ2-6	TGTGCCAGCAGCTTGGGGGACACTGGGGCCAACGTCCTGACTTTC	CASSLGDTGANVLTF
NA	NA	TRBV6-5	13	TRBJ1-1	TGTGCCAGCAGTTCCGTCAGGTCCACTGAAGCTTTCTTT	CASSSVRSTEAFF
NA	once	TRBV7-2	17	TRBJ1-6	TGTGCCAGCAGCTTATGGGAGGCAGGCTCCTATAATTCACCCCTCCACTTT	CASSLWEAGSYNSPLHF
TRBD1	NA	TRBV7-2	14	TRBJ1-5	TGTGCCAGCAGCTTAGACAGGGGGGGTCAGCCCCAGCATTTT	CASSLDRGGQPQHF
NA	once	TRBV28	16	TRBJ1-4	TGTGCCAGCAGCCACGTTCTAATTGCAACTAATGAAAAACTGTTTTTT	CASSHVLIATNEKLFF
TRBD2	NA	TRBV7-7	14	TRBJ2-5	TGTGCTAGCAGCCCACTAGCGGGAGTGGAGACCCAGTACTTC	CASSPLAGVETQYF
NA	NA	TRBV10-3	12	TRBJ2-7	TGTGCCATCAGTGAGCTCGGTGGCGAGCAGTACTTC	CAISELGGEQYF
NA	NA	TRBV9	16	TRBJ1-1	TGTGCCAGCAGCGTAGCCCTGATGGGGAGTGTGACTGAAGCTTTCTTT	CASSVALMGSVTEAFF
TRBD1	NA	TRBV7-8	20	TRBJ1-4	TGTGCCAGCAGCAACGGACTAGGACAGGGGAGAACGTTGGCCGATGAAAAACTGTTTTTT	CASSNGLGQGRTLADEKLFF
NA	once	TRBV5-1	13	TRBJ2-7	TGCGCCAGCAGCCGGGGAAATATGGGCGAGCAGTACTTC	CASSRGNMGEQYF
NA	few	TRBV10-3	15	TRBJ1-4	TGTGCCATCAGTCAAAATACCCTGCGGAAAGAAAAACTGTTTTTT	CAISQNTLRKEKLFF
NA	NA	TRBV6-5	14	TRBJ2-3	TGTGCCAGCAAAATCGAACACGGCACAGATACGCAGTATTTT	CASKIEHGTDTQYF
NA	NA	TRBV29-1	14	TRBJ2-1	TGCAGCGTTGATCTAGGGGCCTCATACAATGAGCAGTTCTTC	CSVDLGASYNEQFF
NA	NA	TRBV3-1/TRBV3-2	15	TRBJ1-2	TGTGCCAGCAGCCAAGGGCTTGCAGGTCTCTATGGCTACACCTTC	CASSQGLAGLYGYTF
NA	NA	TRBV2	16	TRBJ1-2	TGTGCCAGCATCCCCACGGAACAGGTTGCCAACTATGGCTACACCTTC	CASIPTEQVANYGYTF
TRBD1	NA	TRBV28	15	TRBJ1-1	TGTGCCAGCAGTCCGCGACAGGGGAGAGACACTGAAGCTTTCTTT	CASSPRQGRDTEAFF
NA	NA	TRBV15	14	TRBJ1-3	TGTGCCACCAGCAGAAGGAGCTCTGGAAACACCATATATTTT	CATSRRSSGNTIYF
TRBD1	NA	TRBV11-2	17	TRBJ2-7	TGTGCCAGCAGCTTAGTTCGCCATCGGGACAGGCTATACGAGCAGTACTTC	CASSLVRHRDRLYEQYF
NA	few	TRBV6-6	12	TRBJ2-7	TGTGCCAGCAGCCCCGGGGTCTACGAGCAGTACTTC	CASSPGVYEQYF
TRBD1	NA	TRBV28	12	TRBJ1-5	TGTGCCAGCAGTTCTCTTGGACAGGAGGGGCATTTT	CASSSLGQEGHF
TRBD1	NA	TRBV28	14	TRBJ2-1	TGTGCCAGCAGTTACAGGGGGCCAGGGAATGAGCAGTTCTTC	CASSYRGPGNEQFF
TRBD1	NA	TRBV25-1	15	TRBJ1-3	TGTGCCAGCAGTCGTTGGACAGGGGCTGGAAACACCATATATTTT	CASSRWTGAGNTIYF
TRBD2	NA	TRBV2	19	TRBJ2-7	TGTGCCAGCAGTGCGCCGGGACTGCAGGGACTAGCGGAACCCTACGAGCAGTACTTC	CASSAPGLQGLAEPYEQYF
NA	NA	TRBV27	14	TRBJ1-4	TGTGCCAGCAGTTTCAGGGGATCTGGTGAAAAACTGTTTTTT	CASSFRGSGEKLFF
TRBD1	NA	TRBV27	13	TRBJ1-2	TGTGCCAGCAGAAGGACAGGAAACTATGGCTACACCTTC	CASRRTGNYGYTF
NA	NA	TRBV12-3/TRBV12-4	12	TRBJ2-3	TGTGCCAGCAGTCCTTTCACAGATACGCAGTATTTT	CASSPFTDTQYF